This T cell receptor (beta chain) originates from a study of human T cells and chemical hapten exposure. Overall study: In the sensitization step, 2% DPC was placed on approximately 2 cm by approximately 2 cm of upper inner arm skin. Reading of the patch tests, which applied 0.01% DPC to the upper back, occurred at 6 days.

TCRdb re-derived calls from the RACE reads in MiXCR, one entry per CDR3 protein. The data contain tens of thousands of distinct CDR3 sequences, 11% of them singletons. Time point indicated: patch test 3, about 24 weeks after DPC sensitization. Described treatment: therapeutic diphenylcyclopropenone sensitization with weekly scalp DPC. V gave up 6 bases and J gave up 0 bases, with 11 bases separating them. This CDR3 is 14 amino acids long. This specimen consisted of whole blood, obtained in connection with sensitization to the hapten diphenylcyclopropenone (DPC). This TCR was recovered from a woman between 45 and 60 years old with alopecia areata. Some clones in this sample may be carry-over from other donors' samples. The J gene is TRBJ1-2, the V gene TRBV12-3 or TRBV12-4; D call uncertain. This CDR3 is CASSEWTSNYGYTF. The CDR3 DNA follows: TGTGCCAGCAGCGAGTGGACCTCTAACTATGGCTACACCTTC.